Listed here are 12 T cell receptor beta chains from one sample, sequenced in a study of cytomegalovirus exposure and HLA in healthy donors. Amplification used 60 Vbeta primers and 13 Jbeta primers. Produced via immunoSEQ multiplex PCR; TCRdb's table is partial and in-frame only. The sample comprises 200,000 to 250,000 clones, more than 75% of which are singletons, and around 1.2% rests with the top ten. The sequencing sample was made of PBMCs. These receptors were taken from a human donor in good health.

This chain connects TRBV7-9 to TRBJ2-5; D uncertain. CDR1 and CDR2 from the germline V gene are SEHNR and FQNEAQ (reference sequence). V shed 2 bases and J shed 5 bases, with 18 bases lying between them. The CDR3 totals 16 residues. The CDR3 here is CASSLYGGPPKETQYF. The CDR3 DNA is TGTGCCAGCAGCTTATATGGTGGCCCCCCCAAGGAGACCCAGTACTTC. Using reference TRBV7-9 and TRBJ2-5 for the parts outside the CDR3, the full variable domain is DTGVSQNPRHKITKRGQNVTFRCDPISEHNRLYWYRQTLGQGPEFLTYFQNEAQLEKSRLLSDRFSAERPKGSFSTLEIQRTEQGDSAMYLCASSLYGGPPKETQYFGPGTRLLVL.

The CDR3 DNA is TGTGCCAGCAGCTTCGCTCTAGCTGAGCAGTTCTTC. This gives the protein CASSFALAEQFF. This chain connects TRBV11-2 to TRBJ2-1; D is possibly TRBD2 (5 bases). From germline, CDR1 is SGHAT and CDR2 FQNNGV. Trimming removed 3 bases from V and 9 bases from J, with 9 bases in between. The CDR3 covers 12 residues.

This chain connects TRBV5-1 to TRBJ1-1; 10 bases align to TRBD1. The CDR3 consists of 19 residues. V shed 0 bases, J shed 0 bases, and the junction held 11 bases outside the gene matches. CDR1 and CDR2 from the germline V gene are SGHRS and YFSETQ. CDR3 residues: CASSLDRQGALAMNTEAFF. The DNA of the CDR3 is TGCGCCAGCAGCTTGGACAGACAGGGGGCCTTGGCTATGAACACTGAAGCTTTCTTT.

This clone occurred once. V is TRBV5-1 and J is TRBJ2-7, with a tentative D call TRBD1 (5 bases). In germline, CDR1 is SGHRS, CDR2 YFSETQ. Deletions cut 0 bases from V and 3 bases from J, with 16 bases between. This CDR3 spans 16 amino acids. This CDR3 reads CASSLVVGRAYYEQYF. The DNA of the CDR3 is TGCGCCAGCAGCTTGGTCGTTGGCAGGGCGTACTACGAGCAGTACTTC.

This rearrangement joins TRBV11-3 to TRBJ2-3, with 9 bases fitting TRBD2. V was clipped by 1 base and J by 2 bases; unmatched bases: 4. This CDR3 has 16 residues. Per the germline V gene, CDR1 is SGHNT and CDR2 is YENEEA. In DNA, the CDR3 is TGTGCCAGCAGCTTAGGACTAGCGGAACCCACAGATACGCAGTATTTT. Amino acid sequence: CASSLGLAEPTDTQYF.

The chain employs TRBV5-6 and TRBJ2-7, with 8 bases that match TRBD1. Per germline, CDR1 SGHDT and CDR2 YYEEEE. Losses at the gene ends were 3 bases for V and 3 bases for J; bases not matched to a gene: 5. This CDR3 has 14 amino acids. CDR3 region: CASSSFGTGYEQYF. The CDR3 bases are TGTGCCAGCAGCTCGTTCGGGACAGGCTACGAGCAGTACTTC.

The chain recombines TRBV27 with TRBJ2-3, with TRBD1 as a possible D gene (6 bases). V was trimmed by 3 bases and J by 3 bases, leaving 13 bases between them. CDR3 length: 15 amino acids. The germline V gene has CDR1 MNHEY and CDR2 SMNVEV (reference sequence). In DNA, the CDR3 is TGTGCCAGCAGTTTCAGGGGTTCGGGTACAGATACGCAGTATTTT. Translation: CASSFRGSGTDTQYF.

The chain recombines TRBV5-6 with TRBJ1-1, with TRBD1 as a possible D gene (6 bases). The germline V and J ends were trimmed by 4 bases and 8 bases, with 12 bases remaining between them. Germline V CDR1 and CDR2: SGHDT, YYEEEE. CDR3 length: 12 amino acids. The CDR3, as DNA: TGTGCCAGCAGCAAGCCGGGACACGAAGCTTTCTTT. It specifies CASSKPGHEAFF. Supplemented by reference TRBV5-6 and TRBJ1-1, the full variable domain reads DAGVTQSPTHLIKTRGQQVTLRCSPKSGHDTVSWYQQALGQGPQFIFQYYEEEERQRGNFPDRFSGHQFPNYSSELNVNALLLGDSALYLCASSKPGHEAFFGQGTRLTVV.

This rearrangement joins TRBV5-1 to TRBJ1-1; D is possibly TRBD1 (6 bases). The CDR3 loop spans 14 amino acids. V was shortened by 4 bases and J by 8 bases, with 18 bases between the two germline ends. Looked up from germline, CDR1 is SGHRS and CDR2 is YFSETQ. CDR3 DNA: TGCGCCAGCAGCCGGGAGGGGGTCTCGGGAGAAGCTTTCTTT. Translated: CASSREGVSGEAFF.

Only one count was recorded for this clone. The chain combines TRBV29-1 with TRBJ2-5, with TRBD1 matching 10 bases. V shed 5 bases, J shed 1 base, and the junction held 1 base outside the gene matches. Germline CDR1 reads SQVTM; CDR2 reads ANQGSEA. The CDR3 runs 13 residues. CDR3 nucleotides: TGCAGCGTTAGGACAGGGGGCCAAGAGACCCAGTACTTC. Its protein product is CSVRTGGQETQYF.

There are a few counts of this clone. The gene calls are TRBV27 and TRBJ2-5; 7 bases line up with TRBD1. The CDR3 runs to 17 residues. The V gene's germline CDR1 is MNHEY and CDR2 SMNVEV (reference sequence). Trimming cost V 6 bases and J 0 bases; bases outside gene matches: 13. DNA of the CDR3: TGTGCCAGCAGCAGAGCCGACGGGACAGCGTACCAAGAGACCCAGTACTTC. It yields the protein CASSRADGTAYQETQYF.

The J gene is TRBJ1-5, the V gene TRBV10-3; D gene unclear. There are 14 residues in the CDR3. Trimming removed 0 bases from V and 2 bases from J, with 5 bases in between. CDR1 and CDR2 from the germline V gene are ENHRY and SYGVKD. The CDR3 DNA sequence: TGTGCCATCAGTGAGTCAACGGGCAATCAGCCCCAGCATTTT. Translation: CAISESTGNQPQHF.